The clone carrying this TCR beta chain was recorded at least ten times. As yet, its antigen is unknown. Germline values: CDR1 LNHDA, CDR2 SQIVND (reference sequence). The CDR3 runs to 15 residues. Trimming left V 1 base short and J 4 bases short, with 13 bases between. Genomic DNA provided the template from which TCR beta VDJ and CDR3 profiles were obtained. Via MiXCR, TCRdb re-called the reads, giving one row per CDR3 protein. Of some 180,000 distinct CDR3 sequences listed, more than 60% are singletons. These data originate in a study of CD8+CD57+ T cells in acquired aplastic anemia. Overall study findings and caveats: Patient and control CD8+ Simpson's diversity was not significantly different.

Only patients with CD8+CD57+ cell expansion on flow cytometry were chosen for sequencing. Sequencing was done on a sample of sorted CD4+, CD8+, or CD8+CD57+ T cells (not recorded which) from PBMCs. This sequence joins TRBV19 and TRBJ1-1; D may be TRBD1 (6 bases). The sequence derives from a human donor with aplastic anemia. CDR3 in DNA: TGTGCCAGTAGTATAGGTGGGGGCTGGGGCACTGAAGCTTTCTTT. This translates into CASSIGGGWGTEAFF.